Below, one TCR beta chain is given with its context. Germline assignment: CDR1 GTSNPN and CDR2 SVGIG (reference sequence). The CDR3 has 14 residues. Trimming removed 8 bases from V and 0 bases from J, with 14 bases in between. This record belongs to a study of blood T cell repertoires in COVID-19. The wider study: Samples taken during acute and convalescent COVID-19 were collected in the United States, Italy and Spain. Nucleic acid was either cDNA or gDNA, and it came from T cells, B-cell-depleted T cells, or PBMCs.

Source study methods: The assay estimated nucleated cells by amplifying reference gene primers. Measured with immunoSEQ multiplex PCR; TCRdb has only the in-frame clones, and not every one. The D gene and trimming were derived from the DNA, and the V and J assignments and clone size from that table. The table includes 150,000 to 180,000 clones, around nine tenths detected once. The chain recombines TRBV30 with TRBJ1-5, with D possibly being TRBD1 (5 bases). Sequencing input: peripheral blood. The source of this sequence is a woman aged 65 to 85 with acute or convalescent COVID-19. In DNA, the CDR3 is TGTGCCCTATCCCAGGGTGTTAGCAATCAGCCCCAGCATTTT. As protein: CALSQGVSNQPQHF.